This TCR beta chain is drawn from a study of T cell repertoires in cytomegalovirus infection. Study-wide context: Evidence of both CMV infection and a matching HLA type came from public TCR beta signatures. Points from the study as a whole: Clonotype analysis showed dominance of the ex vivo response by HLA-C-restricted CMV-specific TCR beta clonotypes. Adding up the frequency of public TCR beta families identified people who carried CMV plus the relevant HLA.

TCRdb passed the reads through MiXCR, listing each CDR3 protein once. The table lists approximately 120,000 distinct CDR3 sequences, around 32% of them singletons, with around three fifths in the top ten. V was trimmed by 0 bases and J by 4 bases, leaving 18 bases between them. This CDR3 is built from 16 residues. The germline gives CDR1 DFQATT, CDR2 SNEGSKA (reference sequence). This clonotype was observed a few times. Its antigen is undetermined. This chain connects TRBV20-1 to TRBJ1-1, with D perhaps matching TRBD1 (5 bases). The TCR sequence derives from a human donor in good health (CMV status not recorded). Some clones in this sample may be carry-over from other donors' samples. The sample in question was CD8+ T cells from cultured PBMCs, obtained from culture after CMV antigen stimulation. The CDR3 DNA follows: TGCAGTGCTAGAGATCGGAGGGGAACGGTAGGCACTGAAGCTTTCTTT. Translation gives CSARDRRGTVGTEAFF.